This T cell receptor (beta chain) is from a study of blood T cell repertoires in COVID-19. Turning to the study itself: Whether acute or convalescent, the COVID-19 samples came from the United States, Italy and Spain.

Using immunoSEQ multiplex PCR, the repertoire was profiled, and TCRdb retains in-frame clones only, with some absent. Counted here are about 400,000 clones, roughly 86% occurring once; the ten biggest clones make up around 2%. In terms of age and location, participants ranged from about 18 to 95 years and lived in about two dozen US areas. Participant reports of clinical history set cohort assignment. V lost 0 bases and J 4 bases, leaving 9 bases between the germline ends. CDR3 length: 14 amino acids. Germline values: CDR1 MNHEY, CDR2 SMNVEV (reference sequence). V and J are TRBV27 and TRBJ1-1; D may be TRBD1 (5 bases). The sequence came from a woman in her forties with acute COVID-19. Sample: PBMCs or T cells enriched from blood (not recorded which). CDR3: CASSLSSGGTEAFF. The DNA of the CDR3 is TGTGCCAGCAGTTTATCGTCCGGGGGCACTGAAGCTTTCTTT.